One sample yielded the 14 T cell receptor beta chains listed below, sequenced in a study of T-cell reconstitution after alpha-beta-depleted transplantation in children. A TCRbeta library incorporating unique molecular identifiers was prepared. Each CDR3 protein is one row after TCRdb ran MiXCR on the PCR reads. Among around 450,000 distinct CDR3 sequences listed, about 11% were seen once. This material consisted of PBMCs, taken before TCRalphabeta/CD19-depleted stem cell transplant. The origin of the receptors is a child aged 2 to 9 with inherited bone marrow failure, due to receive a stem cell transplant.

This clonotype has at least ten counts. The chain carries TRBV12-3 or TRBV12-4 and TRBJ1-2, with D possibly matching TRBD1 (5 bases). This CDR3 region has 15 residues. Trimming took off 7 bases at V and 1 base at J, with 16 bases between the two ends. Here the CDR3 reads CASTTTARYNYGYTF. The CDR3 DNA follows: TGTGCCAGCACCACGACAGCCCGTTATAACTATGGCTACACCTTC.

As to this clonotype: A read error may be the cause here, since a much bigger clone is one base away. As DNA, the CDR3 is TGTGCCAGCAGTTACTCGAATGTCCCAGAGCAGTACTTC. It yields the protein CASSYSNVPEQYF. The genes are TRBV6-5 and TRBJ2-7; D not resolved. The ends were cut back, 0 bases at V and 7 bases at J, with 10 bases in the middle. The CDR3 extends over 13 amino acids. The germline V gene has CDR1 MNHEY and CDR2 SVGAGI.

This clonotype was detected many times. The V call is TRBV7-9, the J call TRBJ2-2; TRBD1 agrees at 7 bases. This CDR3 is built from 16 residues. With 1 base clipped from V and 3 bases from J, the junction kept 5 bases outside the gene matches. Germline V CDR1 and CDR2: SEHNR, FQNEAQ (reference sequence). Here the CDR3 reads CASSLGTGLHTGELFF. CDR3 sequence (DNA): TGTGCCAGCAGCTTAGGGACAGGCCTCCACACCGGGGAGCTGTTTTTT.

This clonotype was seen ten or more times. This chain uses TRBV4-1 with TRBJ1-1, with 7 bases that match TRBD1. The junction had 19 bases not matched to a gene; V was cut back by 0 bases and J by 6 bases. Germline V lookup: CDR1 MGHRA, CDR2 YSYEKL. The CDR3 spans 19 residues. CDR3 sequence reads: CASSQDPRAHREGAPEAFF. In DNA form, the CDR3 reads TGCGCCAGCAGCCAAGATCCCCGAGCCCACCGTGAGGGGGCCCCTGAAGCTTTCTTT.

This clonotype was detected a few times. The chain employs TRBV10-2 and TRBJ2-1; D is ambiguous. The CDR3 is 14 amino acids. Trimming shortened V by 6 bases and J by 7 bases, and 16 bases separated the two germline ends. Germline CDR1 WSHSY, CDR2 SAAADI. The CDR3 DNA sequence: TGCGCCAGCAGCCCGTTTCGGGTCGGAAATGAGCAGTTCTTC. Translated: CASSPFRVGNEQFF.

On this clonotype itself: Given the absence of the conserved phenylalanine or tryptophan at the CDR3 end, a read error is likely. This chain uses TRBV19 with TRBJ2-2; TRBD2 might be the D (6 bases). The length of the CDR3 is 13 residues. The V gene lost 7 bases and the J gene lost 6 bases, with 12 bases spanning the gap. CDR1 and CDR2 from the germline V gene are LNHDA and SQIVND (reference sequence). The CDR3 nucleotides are TGTGCCAGTACCGGGACTCTGCCCGGGGAGCTGTTTTCT. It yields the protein CASTGTLPGELFS.

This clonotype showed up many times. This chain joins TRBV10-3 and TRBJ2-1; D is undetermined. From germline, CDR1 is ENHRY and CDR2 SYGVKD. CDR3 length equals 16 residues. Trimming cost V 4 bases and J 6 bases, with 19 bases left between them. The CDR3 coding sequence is TGTGCCATCAGTGGGATCGGCGGAGCCCTCGTCAATGAGCAGTTCTTC. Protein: CAISGIGGALVNEQFF.

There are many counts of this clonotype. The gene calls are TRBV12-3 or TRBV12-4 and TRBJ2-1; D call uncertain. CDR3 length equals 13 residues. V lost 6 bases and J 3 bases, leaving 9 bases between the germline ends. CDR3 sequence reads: CASSPGFYNEQFF. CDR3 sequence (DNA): TGTGCCAGCAGCCCAGGCTTCTACAATGAGCAGTTCTTC.

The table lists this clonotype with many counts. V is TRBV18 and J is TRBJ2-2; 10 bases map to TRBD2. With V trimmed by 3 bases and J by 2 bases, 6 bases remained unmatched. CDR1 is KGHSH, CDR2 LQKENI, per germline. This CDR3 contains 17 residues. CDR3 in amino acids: CASSPLLAGVNTGELFF. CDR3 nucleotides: TGTGCCAGCTCACCCCTTCTAGCGGGAGTCAACACCGGGGAGCTGTTTTTT.

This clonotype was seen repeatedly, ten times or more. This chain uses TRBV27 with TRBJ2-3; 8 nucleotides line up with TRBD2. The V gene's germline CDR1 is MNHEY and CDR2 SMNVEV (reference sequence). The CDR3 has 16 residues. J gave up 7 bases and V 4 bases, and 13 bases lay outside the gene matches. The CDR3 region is CASSYEGVAGQNTQYF. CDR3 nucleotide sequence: TGTGCCAGCAGTTACGAGGGGGTAGCGGGACAAAATACGCAGTATTTT.

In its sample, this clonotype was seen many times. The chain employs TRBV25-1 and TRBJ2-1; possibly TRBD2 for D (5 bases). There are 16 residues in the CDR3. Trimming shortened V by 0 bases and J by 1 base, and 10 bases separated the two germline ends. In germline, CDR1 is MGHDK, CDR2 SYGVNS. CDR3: CASSEYPGESYNEQFF. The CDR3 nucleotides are TGTGCCAGCAGTGAATATCCTGGGGAGTCCTACAATGAGCAGTTCTTC.

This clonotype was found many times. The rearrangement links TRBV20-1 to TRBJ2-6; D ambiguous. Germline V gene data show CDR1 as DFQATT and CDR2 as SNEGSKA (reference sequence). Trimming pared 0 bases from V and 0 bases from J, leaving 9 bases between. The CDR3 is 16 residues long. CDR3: CSARDHTSSGANVLTF. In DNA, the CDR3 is TGCAGTGCTAGAGATCACACGAGCTCTGGGGCCAACGTCCTGACTTTC.

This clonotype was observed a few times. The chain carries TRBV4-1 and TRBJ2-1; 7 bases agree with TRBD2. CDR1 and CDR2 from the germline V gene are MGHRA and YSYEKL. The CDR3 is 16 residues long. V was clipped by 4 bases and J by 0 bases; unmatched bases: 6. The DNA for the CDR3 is TGCGCCAGCAGCCCACTAGCGACCACCTCCTACAATGAGCAGTTCTTC. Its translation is CASSPLATTSYNEQFF.

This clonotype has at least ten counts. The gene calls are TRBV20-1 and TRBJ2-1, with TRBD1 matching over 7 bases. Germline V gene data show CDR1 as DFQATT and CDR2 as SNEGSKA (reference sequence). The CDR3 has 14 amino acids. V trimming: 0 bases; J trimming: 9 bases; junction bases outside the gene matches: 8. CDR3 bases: TGCAGTGCTAGAGAACAGGGGCCCTTGTCTGAGCAGTTCTTC. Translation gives CSAREQGPLSEQFF.